The clone carrying this T cell receptor beta chain showed up just a few times. No antigen is known for it. The sample originates from a study of cytomegalovirus exposure and HLA in healthy donors. For the study at large: The Caucasian-associated ancestry cluster contained about 80% of the 398 genotyped donors. Whole-study results and caveats: An analysis that was carried out later associated fewer than 20,000 TCR beta sequences with HLA alleles at 0.05 false discovery rate.

Both 60 Vbeta primers and 13 Jbeta primers went into the PCR. As handled by the study authors: In a later analysis, the count reached roughly 80 million unique TCR beta chains, with 10 million to 11 million shared. Assay used: immunoSEQ multiplex PCR; TCRdb lists only in-frame clones, some missing. The V and J calls and clone size come from that table; D and trimming were worked out from the DNA. Of 110,000 to 150,000 clones listed, around 9.6% are singletons. CDR1 is LNHDA, CDR2 SQIVND, per germline (reference sequence). The V and J ends lost 5 bases and 7 bases, in that order; junction bases with no gene match: 11. This CDR3 comprises 15 residues.

This rearrangement joins TRBV19 to TRBJ1-2; 9 bases align to TRBD1. The sample comprised PBMCs. The source is a male donor in good health and CMV-seronegative. CDR3 amino acids: CASSLPGTGKSGYTF. CDR3 bases: TGTGCCAGTAGTCTCCCCGGGACAGGGAAATCTGGCTACACCTTC.